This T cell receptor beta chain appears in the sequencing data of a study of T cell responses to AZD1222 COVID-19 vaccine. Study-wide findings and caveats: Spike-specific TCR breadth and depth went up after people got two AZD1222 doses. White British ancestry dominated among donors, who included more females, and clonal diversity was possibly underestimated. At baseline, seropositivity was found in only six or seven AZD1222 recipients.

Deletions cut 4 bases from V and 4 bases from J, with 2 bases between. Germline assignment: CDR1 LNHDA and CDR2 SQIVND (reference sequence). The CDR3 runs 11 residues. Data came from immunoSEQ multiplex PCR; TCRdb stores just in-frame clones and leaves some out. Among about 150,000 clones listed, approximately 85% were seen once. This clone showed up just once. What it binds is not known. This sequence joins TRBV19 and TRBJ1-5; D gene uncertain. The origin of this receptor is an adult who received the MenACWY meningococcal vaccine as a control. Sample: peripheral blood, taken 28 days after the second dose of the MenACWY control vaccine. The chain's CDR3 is CASSKNQPQHF. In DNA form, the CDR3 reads TGTGCCAGTAGTAAAAATCAGCCCCAGCATTTT.